Presented here are 11 T cell receptor beta chains from one specimen sequenced in a study of blood T cell repertoires in COVID-19. The table came from immunoSEQ multiplex PCR; TCRdb's copy has only in-frame clones and leaves some out. The sample lists 110,000 or so clones, roughly 84% occurring once. The source material was peripheral blood. The receptors here all came from a woman aged 40 to 55 with acute or convalescent COVID-19.

The chain uses TRBV18 and TRBJ2-7; 7 nucleotides agree with TRBD2. Germline V lookup: CDR1 KGHSH, CDR2 LQKENI. This CDR3 is 13 amino acids long. J lost 1 base, V lost 9 bases, and 6 bases had no gene match. The CDR3 region is CASRDYNSYEQYF. The CDR3 DNA reads as TGTGCCAGTCGGGACTACAATTCCTACGAGCAGTACTTC.

The chain carries TRBV3-1 (or the pseudogene TRBV3-2) and TRBJ1-2, with D unresolved. V was trimmed by 6 bases and J by 1 base, leaving 12 bases between them. The length of the CDR3 is 14 residues. The V gene's germline CDR1 is LGHDT and CDR2 YNNKEL (reference sequence). The CDR3 reads CASSSPTVNYGYTF. The CDR3 DNA reads as TGTGCCAGCAGTTCTCCCACTGTTAACTATGGCTACACCTTC.

This chain links TRBV12-3 or TRBV12-4 with TRBJ2-1; D not resolved. Trimming took 6 bases from V and 10 from J, leaving 13 bases between them. CDR3 length: 12 amino acids. CDR3 sequence: CASSRQKLEQFF. The CDR3, as DNA: TGTGCCAGCAGCCGACAAAAACTGGAGCAGTTCTTC.

The rearrangement uses TRBV3-1 (or the pseudogene TRBV3-2) and TRBJ2-2; 7 bases agree with TRBD2. Germline V gene lookup returns CDR1 LGHDT and CDR2 YNNKEL (reference sequence). J lost 6 bases, V lost 5 bases, and 9 bases had no gene match. The CDR3 length is 15 residues. The CDR3 sequence is CASSSRTSSAGELFF. The CDR3 nucleotides read TGTGCCAGCAGCTCAAGGACTAGTTCCGCCGGGGAGCTGTTTTTT.

V and J are TRBV6-1 and TRBJ1-1; 9 nucleotides agree with TRBD1. Germline CDR1 MNHNS, CDR2 SASEGT. The CDR3 extends over 16 amino acids. The J segment lost 0 bases and the V segment lost 2 bases, leaving 4 bases of the junction unmatched. This CDR3 reads CASSEWDRALNTEAFF. DNA of the CDR3: TGTGCCAGCAGTGAATGGGACAGGGCCCTGAACACTGAAGCTTTCTTT.

This clone was picked up a small number of times. The gene calls are TRBV2 and TRBJ1-2, with D unclear. Germline CDR1 is SNHLY and CDR2 is FYNNEI. V gave up 4 bases and J gave up 8 bases, with 8 bases separating them. The CDR3 is 11 amino acids. CDR3 region: CASSVARGYTF. As DNA, the CDR3 is TGTGCCAGCAGTGTCGCGAGGGGCTACACCTTC.

This clone showed up just once. The rearrangement uses TRBV27 and TRBJ2-4; 12 positions match TRBD1. Trimming took 5 bases from V and 6 from J; bases not matched to a gene: 8. From germline, CDR1 is MNHEY and CDR2 SMNVEV (reference sequence). The CDR3 spans 16 residues. CDR3 sequence: CASSPTPGQGANIQYF. CDR3 DNA: TGTGCCAGCAGTCCTACCCCGGGACAGGGGGCAAACATTCAGTACTTC.

The chain combines TRBV9 with TRBJ2-2; D remains unclear. Trimming pared 2 bases from V and 9 bases from J, leaving 14 bases between. The CDR3 loop spans 14 amino acids. Germline loops: CDR1 SGDLS, CDR2 YYNGEE. The CDR3 nucleotides read TGTGCCAGCAGCGTCCTCGGCCCGGAGCGGGAGCTGTTTTTT. As protein: CASSVLGPERELFF.

This clone was found once. The rearrangement joins TRBV27 to TRBJ1-1, with TRBD1 identical over 8 bases. CDR1 and CDR2 (germline): MNHEY, SMNVEV (reference sequence). The ends lost 2 bases at V and 3 bases at J; junction bases unmatched: 17. The CDR3 is 19 residues long. CDR3 in DNA: TGTGCCAGCAGTTTAAGGGGGTATGGGCTGACAGGGGTGGACACTGAAGCTTTCTTT. Translation: CASSLRGYGLTGVDTEAFF.

This clone showed up just once. The chain recombines TRBV2 with TRBJ1-2; TRBD1 agrees at 7 bases. Germline CDR1 is SNHLY and CDR2 is FYNNEI. Unmatched junction bases numbered 12, after V lost 7 bases and J lost 7 bases. CDR3 length: 14 residues. DNA for the CDR3: TGTGCCAGCACCCCAACGAGGACAGGCTCTGGCTACACCTTC. It codes for CASTPTRTGSGYTF.

This chain connects TRBV10-3 to TRBJ2-7; TRBD2 agrees at 11 bases. Per the germline V gene, CDR1 is ENHRY and CDR2 is SYGVKD. The trim removed 6 bases at V and 5 bases at J, leaving 9 bases unmatched. The CDR3 totals 15 residues. CDR3 loop: CAIRPTSGELNEQYF. CDR3 coding DNA: TGTGCCATCAGACCGACTAGCGGGGAGTTGAACGAGCAGTACTTC.